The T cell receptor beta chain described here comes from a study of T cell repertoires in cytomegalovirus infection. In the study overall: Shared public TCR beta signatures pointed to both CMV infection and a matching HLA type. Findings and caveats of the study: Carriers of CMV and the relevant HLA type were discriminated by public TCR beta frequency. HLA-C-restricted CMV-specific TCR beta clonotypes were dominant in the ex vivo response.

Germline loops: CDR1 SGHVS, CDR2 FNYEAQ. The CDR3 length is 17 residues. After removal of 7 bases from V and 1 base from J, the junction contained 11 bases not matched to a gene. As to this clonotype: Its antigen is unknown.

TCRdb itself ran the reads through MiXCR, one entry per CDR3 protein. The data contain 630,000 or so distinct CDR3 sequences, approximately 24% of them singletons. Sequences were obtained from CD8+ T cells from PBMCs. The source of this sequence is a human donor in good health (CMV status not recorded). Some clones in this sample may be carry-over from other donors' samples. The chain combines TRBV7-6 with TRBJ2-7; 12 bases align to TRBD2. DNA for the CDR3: TGTGCCAGCATCCTGACTAGCGGGGGCTACGATTCCTACGAGCAGTACTTC. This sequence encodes CASILTSGGYDSYEQYF.